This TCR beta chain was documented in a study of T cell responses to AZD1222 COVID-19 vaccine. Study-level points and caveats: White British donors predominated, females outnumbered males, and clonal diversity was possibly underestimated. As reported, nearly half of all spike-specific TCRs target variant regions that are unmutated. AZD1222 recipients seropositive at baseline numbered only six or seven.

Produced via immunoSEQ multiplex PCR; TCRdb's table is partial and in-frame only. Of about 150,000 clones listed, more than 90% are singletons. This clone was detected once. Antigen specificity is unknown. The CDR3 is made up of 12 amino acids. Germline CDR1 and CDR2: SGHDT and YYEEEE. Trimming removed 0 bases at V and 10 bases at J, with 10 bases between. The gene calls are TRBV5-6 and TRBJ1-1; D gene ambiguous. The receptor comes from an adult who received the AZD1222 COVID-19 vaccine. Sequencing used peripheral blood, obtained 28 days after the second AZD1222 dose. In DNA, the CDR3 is TGTGCCAGCAGCTTGGACCGCCGGGGAGCTTTCTTT. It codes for CASSLDRRGAFF.